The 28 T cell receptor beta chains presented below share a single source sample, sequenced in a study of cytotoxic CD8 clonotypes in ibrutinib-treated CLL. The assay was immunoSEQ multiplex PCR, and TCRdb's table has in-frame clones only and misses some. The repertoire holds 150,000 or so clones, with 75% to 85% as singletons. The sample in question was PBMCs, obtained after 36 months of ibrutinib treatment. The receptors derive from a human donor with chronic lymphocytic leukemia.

The DNA of the CDR3 is TGCGCCAGCACCCCCCGGGACAGGGTTAGCAATGAGCAGTTCTTC. It is translated as CASTPRDRVSNEQFF. This sequence joins TRBV5-1 and TRBJ2-1, with 9 bases that match TRBD1. V was clipped by 6 bases and J by 6 bases; unmatched bases: 10. CDR1 SGHRS and CDR2 YFSETQ come from the germline V gene. This CDR3 spans 15 amino acids.

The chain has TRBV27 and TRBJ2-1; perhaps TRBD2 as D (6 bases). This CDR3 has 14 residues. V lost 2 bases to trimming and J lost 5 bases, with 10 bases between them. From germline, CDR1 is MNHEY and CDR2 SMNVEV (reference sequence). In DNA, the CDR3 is TGTGCCAGCAGTTTACGGCGGGACCACAATGAGCAGTTCTTC. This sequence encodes CASSLRRDHNEQFF.

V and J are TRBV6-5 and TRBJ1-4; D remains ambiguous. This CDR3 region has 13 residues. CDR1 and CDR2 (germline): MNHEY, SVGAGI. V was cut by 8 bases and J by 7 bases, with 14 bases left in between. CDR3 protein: CASGRASGEKLFF. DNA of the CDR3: TGTGCCAGCGGGCGGGCCTCGGGTGAAAAACTGTTTTTT.

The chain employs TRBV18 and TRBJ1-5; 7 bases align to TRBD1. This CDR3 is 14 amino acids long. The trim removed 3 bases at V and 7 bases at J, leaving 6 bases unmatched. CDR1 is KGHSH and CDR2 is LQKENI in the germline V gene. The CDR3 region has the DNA TGTGCCAGCTCACCGGGACAGTGGGACCAGCCCCAGCATTTT. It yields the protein CASSPGQWDQPQHF.

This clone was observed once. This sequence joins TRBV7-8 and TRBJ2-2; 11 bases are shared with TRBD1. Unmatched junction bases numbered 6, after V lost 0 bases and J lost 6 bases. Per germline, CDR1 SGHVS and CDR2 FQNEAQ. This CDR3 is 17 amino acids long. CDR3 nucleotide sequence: TGTGCCAGCAGCTTAGCGTACAGGACAGGGGGCGCCGGGGAGCTGTTTTTT. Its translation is CASSLAYRTGGAGELFF.

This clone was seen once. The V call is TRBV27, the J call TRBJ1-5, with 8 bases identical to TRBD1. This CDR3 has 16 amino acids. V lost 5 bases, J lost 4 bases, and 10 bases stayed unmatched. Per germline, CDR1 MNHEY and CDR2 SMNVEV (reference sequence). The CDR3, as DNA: TGTGCCAGCAGTCCCCGGACAGGGCAGTGGAATCAGCCCCAGCATTTT. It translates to CASSPRTGQWNQPQHF.

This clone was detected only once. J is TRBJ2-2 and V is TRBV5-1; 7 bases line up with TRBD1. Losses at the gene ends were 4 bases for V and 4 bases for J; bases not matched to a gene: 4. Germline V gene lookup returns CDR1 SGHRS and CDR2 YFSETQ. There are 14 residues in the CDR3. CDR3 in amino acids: CASSPQGFTGELFF. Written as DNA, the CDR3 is TGCGCCAGCAGCCCACAGGGGTTCACCGGGGAGCTGTTTTTT.

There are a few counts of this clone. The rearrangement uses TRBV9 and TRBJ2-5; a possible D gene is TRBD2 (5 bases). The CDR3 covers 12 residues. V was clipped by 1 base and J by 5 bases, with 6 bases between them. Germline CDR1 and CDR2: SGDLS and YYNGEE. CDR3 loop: CASSVREETQYF. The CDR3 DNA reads TGTGCCAGCAGCGTAAGGGAGGAGACCCAGTACTTC.

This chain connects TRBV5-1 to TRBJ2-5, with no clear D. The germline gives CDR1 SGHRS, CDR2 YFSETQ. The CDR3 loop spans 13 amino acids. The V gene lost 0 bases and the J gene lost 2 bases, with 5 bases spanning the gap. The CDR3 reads CASSLVQQETQYF. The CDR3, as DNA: TGCGCCAGCAGCTTGGTTCAGCAAGAGACCCAGTACTTC.

CDR3 region: CASSEINEQFF. Here the CDR3 DNA reads TGTGCCAGCAGTGAAATCAATGAGCAGTTCTTC. The V gene is TRBV6-1, the J gene TRBJ2-1, with D hard to call. CDR1 is MNHNS, CDR2 SASEGT, per germline. V lost 2 bases to trimming and J lost 6 bases, with 2 bases between them. The CDR3 length is 11 residues.

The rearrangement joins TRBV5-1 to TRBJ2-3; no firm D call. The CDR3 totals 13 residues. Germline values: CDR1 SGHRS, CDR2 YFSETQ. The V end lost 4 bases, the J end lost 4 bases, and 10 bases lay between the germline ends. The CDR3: CASSLLVADTQYF. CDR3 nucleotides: TGCGCCAGCAGCCTGCTCGTGGCAGATACGCAGTATTTT.

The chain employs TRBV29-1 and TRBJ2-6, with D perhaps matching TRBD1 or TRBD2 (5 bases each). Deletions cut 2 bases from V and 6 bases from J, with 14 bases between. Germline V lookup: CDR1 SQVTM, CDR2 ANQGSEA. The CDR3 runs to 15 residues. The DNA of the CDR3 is TGCAGCGTTGAACCCTGGGGACCGGAGGCCAACGTCCTGACTTTC. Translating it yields CSVEPWGPEANVLTF.

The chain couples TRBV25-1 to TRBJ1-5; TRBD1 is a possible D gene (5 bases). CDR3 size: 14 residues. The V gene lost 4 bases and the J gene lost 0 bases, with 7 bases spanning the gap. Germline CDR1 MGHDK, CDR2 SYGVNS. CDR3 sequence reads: CASSGQLSNQPQHF. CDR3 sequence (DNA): TGTGCCAGCAGTGGACAGCTTAGCAATCAGCCCCAGCATTTT.

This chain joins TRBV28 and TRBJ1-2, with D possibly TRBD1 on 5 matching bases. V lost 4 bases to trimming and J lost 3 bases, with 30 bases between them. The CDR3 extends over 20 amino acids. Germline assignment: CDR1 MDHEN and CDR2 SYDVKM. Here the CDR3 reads CASSYKPVRVGTKRDYGYTF. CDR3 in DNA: TGTGCCAGCAGTTATAAACCCGTACGTGTTGGGACGAAAAGGGACTATGGCTACACCTTC.

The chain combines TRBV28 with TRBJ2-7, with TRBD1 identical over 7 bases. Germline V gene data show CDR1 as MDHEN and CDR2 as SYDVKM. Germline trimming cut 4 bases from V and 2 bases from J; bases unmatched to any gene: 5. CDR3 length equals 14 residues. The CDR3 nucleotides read TGTGCCAGCAGTTCTATAGGGGGCCCCTACGAGCAGTACTTC. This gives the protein CASSSIGGPYEQYF.

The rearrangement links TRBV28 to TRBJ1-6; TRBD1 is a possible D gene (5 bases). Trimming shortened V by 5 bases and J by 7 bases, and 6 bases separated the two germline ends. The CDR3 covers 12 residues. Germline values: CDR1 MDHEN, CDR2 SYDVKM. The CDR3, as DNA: TGTGCCAGCAGTGGGGGGAATTCACCCCTCCACTTT. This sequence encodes CASSGGNSPLHF.

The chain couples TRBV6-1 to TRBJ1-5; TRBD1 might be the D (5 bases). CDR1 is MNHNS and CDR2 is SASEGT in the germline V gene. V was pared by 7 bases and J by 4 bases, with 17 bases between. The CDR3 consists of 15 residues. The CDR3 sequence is CASILTGLGNQPQHF. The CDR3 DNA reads TGTGCCAGCATCTTGACGGGGCTGGGAAATCAGCCCCAGCATTTT.

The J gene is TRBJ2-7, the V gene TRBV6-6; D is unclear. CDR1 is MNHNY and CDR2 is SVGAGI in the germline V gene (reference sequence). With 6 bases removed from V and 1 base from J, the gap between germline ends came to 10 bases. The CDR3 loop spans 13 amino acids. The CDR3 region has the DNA TGTGCCAGCAGCCAATATGGATCCTACGAGCAGTACTTC. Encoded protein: CASSQYGSYEQYF.

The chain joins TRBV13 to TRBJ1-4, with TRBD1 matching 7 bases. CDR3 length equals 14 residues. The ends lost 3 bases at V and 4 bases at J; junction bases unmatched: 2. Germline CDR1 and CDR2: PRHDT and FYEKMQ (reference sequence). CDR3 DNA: TGTGCCAGCAGCTTGTGGGACAGTAATGAAAAACTGTTTTTT. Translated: CASSLWDSNEKLFF.

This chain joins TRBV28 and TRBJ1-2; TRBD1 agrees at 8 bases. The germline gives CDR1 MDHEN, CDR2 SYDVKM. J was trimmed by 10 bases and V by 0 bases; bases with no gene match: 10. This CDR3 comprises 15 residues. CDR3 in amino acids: CASSLWGQDLTSYTF. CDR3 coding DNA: TGTGCCAGCAGTTTATGGGGACAGGACTTAACTTCCTACACCTTC.

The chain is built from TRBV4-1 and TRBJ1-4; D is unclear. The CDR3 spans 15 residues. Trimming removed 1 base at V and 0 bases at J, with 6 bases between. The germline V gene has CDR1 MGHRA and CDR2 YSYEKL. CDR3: CASSQGSATNEKLFF. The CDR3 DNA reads TGCGCCAGCAGCCAAGGGAGTGCAACTAATGAAAAACTGTTTTTT.

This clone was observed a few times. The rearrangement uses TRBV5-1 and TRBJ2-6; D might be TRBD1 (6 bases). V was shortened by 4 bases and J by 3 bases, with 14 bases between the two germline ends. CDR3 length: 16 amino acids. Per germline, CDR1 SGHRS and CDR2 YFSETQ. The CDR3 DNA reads TGCGCCAGCAGCCCGAAGGGGGTCGATGGGGCCAACGTCCTGACTTTC. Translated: CASSPKGVDGANVLTF.

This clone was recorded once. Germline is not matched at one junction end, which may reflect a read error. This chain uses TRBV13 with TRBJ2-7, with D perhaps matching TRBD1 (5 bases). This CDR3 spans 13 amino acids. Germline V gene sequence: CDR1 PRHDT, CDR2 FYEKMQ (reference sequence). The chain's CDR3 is CASSLGRGVEQYF. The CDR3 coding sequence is TGTGCCAGCAGCCTAGGAAGGGGTGTCGAGCAGTACTTC.

The chain's CDR3 is CASSLVRDISRGANQPQHF. The CDR3 DNA reads TGTGCCAGCAGCTTAGTACGAGACATCTCGAGGGGTGCAAATCAGCCCCAGCATTTT. The chain is built from TRBV7-9 and TRBJ1-5, with D perhaps TRBD1 (5 bases). V gave up 1 base and J gave up 4 bases, with 23 bases separating them. The CDR3 length is 19 residues. Per germline, CDR1 SEHNR and CDR2 FQNEAQ (reference sequence).

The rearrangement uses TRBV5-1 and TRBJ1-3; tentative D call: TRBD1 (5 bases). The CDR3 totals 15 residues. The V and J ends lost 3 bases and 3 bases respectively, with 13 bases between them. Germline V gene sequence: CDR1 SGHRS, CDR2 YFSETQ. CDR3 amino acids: CASSWNPGYGNTIYF. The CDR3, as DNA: TGCGCCAGCAGCTGGAACCCAGGGTATGGAAACACCATATATTTT. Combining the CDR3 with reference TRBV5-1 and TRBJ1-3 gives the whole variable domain KAGVTQTPRYLIKTRGQQVTLSCSPISGHRSVSWYQQTPGQGLQFLFEYFSETQRNKGNFPGRFSGRQFSNSRSEMNVSTLELGDSALYLCASSWNPGYGNTIYFGEGSWLTVV.

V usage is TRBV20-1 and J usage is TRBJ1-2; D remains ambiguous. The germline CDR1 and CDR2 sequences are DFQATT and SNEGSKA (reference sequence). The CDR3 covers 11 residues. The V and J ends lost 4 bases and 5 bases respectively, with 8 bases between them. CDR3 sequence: CSATNGYGYTF. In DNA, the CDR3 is TGCAGTGCTACCAACGGGTATGGCTACACCTTC.

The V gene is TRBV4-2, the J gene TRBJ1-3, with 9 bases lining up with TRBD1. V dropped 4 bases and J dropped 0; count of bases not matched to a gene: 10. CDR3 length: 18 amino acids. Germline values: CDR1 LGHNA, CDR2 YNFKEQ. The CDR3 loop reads CASSLLGDRVRSGNTIYF. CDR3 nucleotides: TGTGCCAGCAGCCTTCTCGGGGACAGGGTTCGCTCTGGAAACACCATATATTTT.

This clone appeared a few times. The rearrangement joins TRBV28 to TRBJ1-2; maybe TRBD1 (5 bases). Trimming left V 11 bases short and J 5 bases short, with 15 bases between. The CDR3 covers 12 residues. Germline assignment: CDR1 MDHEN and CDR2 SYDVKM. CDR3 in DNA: TGTGCCGCGGGGTTTGGGGGATATGGCTACACCTTC. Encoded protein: CAAGFGGYGYTF.